What follows are 14 T cell receptor beta chains derived from one specimen sequenced in a study of T cells in Graves' hyperthyroidism and ophthalmopathy. TCR beta CDR3 regions were amplified from RNA. When the TCR CDR3 underwent first-round RT-PCR, the HTBI primer set was used. One entry per CDR3 protein, called by TCRdb with MiXCR from the multiplex PCR reads. The table shows hundreds of thousands of distinct CDR3 sequences, with less than 30% occurring only once. Sample: blood. The receptors originated from a man aged 40-49 years with Graves' hyperthyroidism that later progressed to Graves' ophthalmopathy.

With regard to this clonotype: This may be a read error: a much more frequent sequence differs by one nucleotide. This rearrangement joins TRBV20-1 to TRBJ1-1, with 7 positions matching TRBD1. Germline loops: CDR1 DFQATT, CDR2 SNEGSKA (reference sequence). The CDR3 runs 15 residues. Here the CDR3 DNA reads TGCAGTGCTAGACGTTGGGGACAGATGAACACTAAAGCTTTCTTT. Translating it yields CSARRWGQMNTKAFF.

This clonotype was counted at least ten times. The gene calls are TRBV20-1 and TRBJ1-1; D ambiguous. V was pared by 3 bases and J by 5 bases, with 7 bases between. The CDR3 loop spans 11 amino acids. Per the germline V gene, CDR1 is DFQATT and CDR2 is SNEGSKA (reference sequence). DNA of the CDR3: TGCAGTGCTAGTTTACAGACTGAAGCTTTCTTT. Its protein product is CSASLQTEAFF.

This clonotype was seen many times. The CDR3 here is CASSISGDSYEQYF. As DNA, the CDR3 is TGTGCCAGCAGCATCTCAGGAGACTCCTACGAGCAGTACTTC. The J gene is TRBJ2-7, the V gene TRBV11-2, with D hard to call. The CDR3 contains 14 residues. The germline CDR1 and CDR2 sequences are SGHAT and FQNNGV. Trimming shortened V by 5 bases and J by 0 bases, and 11 bases separated the two germline ends. Full variable domain (remainder filled in from reference TRBV11-2 and TRBJ2-7): EAGVAQSPRYKIIEKRQSVAFWCNPISGHATLYWYQQILGQGPKLLIQFQNNGVVDDSQLPKDRFSAERLKGVDSTLKIQPAKLEDSAVYLCASSISGDSYEQYFGPGTRLTVT.

The chain combines TRBV18 with TRBJ2-4, with D perhaps given as TRBD1 or TRBD2 (5 bases each). Germline CDR1 reads KGHSH; CDR2 reads LQKENI. V was trimmed by 6 bases and J by 5 bases, leaving 14 bases between them. This CDR3 is 14 amino acids long. Here the CDR3 DNA reads TGTGCCAGCTCTCGGTCCGGGACCCAAAACATTCAGTACTTC. Protein product: CASSRSGTQNIQYF.

The CDR3 protein is CASSMDSGTSRIYEQYF. Written as DNA, the CDR3 is TGTGCCAGCAGTATGGACTCCGGGACCAGCCGTATCTACGAGCAGTACTTC. This chain joins TRBV12-3 or TRBV12-4 and TRBJ2-7; perhaps D is TRBD1 or TRBD2 (5 bases each). V was clipped by 5 bases and J by 3 bases, with 23 bases between them. The CDR3 sequence is 17 residues long.

This clonotype was recorded many times. This chain links TRBV27 with TRBJ1-6; a weak D match, TRBD1 (5 bases). With 5 bases removed from V and 9 bases from J, the gap between germline ends came to 20 bases. Germline CDR1 MNHEY, CDR2 SMNVEV (reference sequence). CDR3 length: 16 amino acids. CDR3 nucleotides: TGTGCCAGCAGTCCGCAATACAGGCATTTCGGTTCACCCCTCCACTTT. Encoded protein: CASSPQYRHFGSPLHF.

The rearrangement links TRBV15 to TRBJ2-5; perhaps TRBD2 as D (6 bases). Trimming shortened V by 2 bases and J by 5 bases, and 15 bases separated the two germline ends. CDR3 length: 15 amino acids. Germline V lookup: CDR1 LNHNV, CDR2 YYDKDF (reference sequence). CDR3 DNA sequence: TGTGCCACCAGCAGACTTCCTAGCGCGTTGGAGACCCAGTACTTC. Translated: CATSRLPSALETQYF. Looking up the rest from reference TRBV15 and TRBJ2-5 gives the full variable domain: DAMVIQNPRYQVTQFGKPVTLSCSQTLNHNVMYWYQQKSSQAPKLLFHYYDKDFNNEADTPDNFQSRRPNTSFCFLDIRSPGLGDTAMYLCATSRLPSALETQYFGPGTRLLVL.

This clonotype has at least ten counts. CDR3 sequence reads: CATSRRYHSNQPQHF. The CDR3, as DNA: TGTGCCACCAGTCGTAGGTATCATAGCAATCAGCCCCAGCATTTT. The rearrangement links TRBV24-1 to TRBJ1-5; D gene unclear. The germline V gene has CDR1 KGHDR and CDR2 SFDVKD. This CDR3 contains 15 residues. V was cut by 6 bases and J by 0 bases, with 11 bases left in between.

This clonotype has ten or more counts. The CDR3 bases are TGTGCCAGTAGTATCGGGACGGCGGGGTACGAGCAGTACTTC. Amino acids: CASSIGTAGYEQYF. This chain joins TRBV19 and TRBJ2-7; D perhaps matches TRBD2 (6 bases). V was pared by 3 bases and J by 4 bases, with 13 bases between. The germline CDR1 and CDR2 sequences are LNHDA and SQIVND (reference sequence). CDR3 length: 14 residues.

This clonotype came up many times. This chain joins TRBV13 and TRBJ1-1; D is unclear. CDR1 and CDR2 from the germline V gene are PRHDT and FYEKMQ (reference sequence). The ends were cut back, 3 bases at V and 10 bases at J, with 12 bases in the middle. The CDR3 loop spans 12 amino acids. CDR3 in amino acids: CASSFRAAGAFF. CDR3 bases: TGTGCCAGCAGCTTCCGGGCGGCGGGAGCTTTCTTT. The full variable domain, with the rest looked up from reference TRBV13 and TRBJ1-1, is AAGVIQSPRHLIKEKRETATLKCYPIPRHDTVYWYQQGPGQDPQFLISFYEKMQSDKGSIPDRFSAQQFSDYHSELNMSSLELGDSALYFCASSFRAAGAFFGQGTRLTVV.

The V and J genes are TRBV28 and TRBJ2-2; 10 nucleotides line up with TRBD2. V dropped 6 bases and J dropped 5; count of bases not matched to a gene: 6. The CDR3 is 15 amino acids. From germline, CDR1 is MDHEN and CDR2 SYDVKM. The CDR3 DNA is TGTGCCAGCAGCCTAGCGGGAGAGGGTACCGGGGAGCTGTTTTTT. It encodes CASSLAGEGTGELFF.

This clonotype was found many times. The CDR3 nucleotides read TGCAGTGCTAGAGATTTGAGCGGACAAAACATTCAGTACTTC. This sequence encodes CSARDLSGQNIQYF. The V and J genes are TRBV20-1 and TRBJ2-4, with D perhaps TRBD2 (5 bases). Germline V lookup: CDR1 DFQATT, CDR2 SNEGSKA (reference sequence). CDR3 length equals 14 residues. Trimming pared 0 bases from V and 5 bases from J, leaving 11 bases between.

This clonotype came up a few times. The CDR3, as DNA: TGTGCCAGCTCACGGTCATCCGGGGAGCTGTTTTTT. The encoded protein is CASSRSSGELFF. The rearrangement links TRBV18 to TRBJ2-2; D is uncertain. The germline V and J ends were trimmed by 4 bases and 6 bases, with 6 bases remaining between them. The germline gives CDR1 KGHSH, CDR2 LQKENI. The CDR3 loop spans 12 amino acids.

This clonotype was seen at least ten times. The chain has TRBV2 and TRBJ2-5; 9 positions match TRBD2. V lost 4 bases, J lost 4 bases, and 10 bases stayed unmatched. Germline values: CDR1 SNHLY, CDR2 FYNNEI. The CDR3 spans 16 residues. The CDR3: CASSVHGTSISETQYF. The CDR3, as DNA: TGTGCCAGCAGTGTCCACGGGACTAGCATTTCAGAGACCCAGTACTTC.